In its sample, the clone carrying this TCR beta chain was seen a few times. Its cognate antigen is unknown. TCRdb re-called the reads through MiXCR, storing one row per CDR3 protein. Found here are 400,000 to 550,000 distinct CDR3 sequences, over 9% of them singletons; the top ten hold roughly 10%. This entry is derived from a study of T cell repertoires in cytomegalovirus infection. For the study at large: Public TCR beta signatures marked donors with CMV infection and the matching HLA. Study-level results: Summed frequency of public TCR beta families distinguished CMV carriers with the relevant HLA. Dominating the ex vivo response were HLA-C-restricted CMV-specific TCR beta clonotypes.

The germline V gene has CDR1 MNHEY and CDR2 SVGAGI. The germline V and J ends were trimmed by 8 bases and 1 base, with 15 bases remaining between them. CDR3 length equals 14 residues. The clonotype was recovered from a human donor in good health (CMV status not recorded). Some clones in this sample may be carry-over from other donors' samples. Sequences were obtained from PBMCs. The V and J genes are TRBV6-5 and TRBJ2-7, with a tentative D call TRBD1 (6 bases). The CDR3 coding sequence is TGTGCCAGCGCCTTACAGGGTGGGTCCTACGAGCAGTACTTC. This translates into CASALQGGSYEQYF.